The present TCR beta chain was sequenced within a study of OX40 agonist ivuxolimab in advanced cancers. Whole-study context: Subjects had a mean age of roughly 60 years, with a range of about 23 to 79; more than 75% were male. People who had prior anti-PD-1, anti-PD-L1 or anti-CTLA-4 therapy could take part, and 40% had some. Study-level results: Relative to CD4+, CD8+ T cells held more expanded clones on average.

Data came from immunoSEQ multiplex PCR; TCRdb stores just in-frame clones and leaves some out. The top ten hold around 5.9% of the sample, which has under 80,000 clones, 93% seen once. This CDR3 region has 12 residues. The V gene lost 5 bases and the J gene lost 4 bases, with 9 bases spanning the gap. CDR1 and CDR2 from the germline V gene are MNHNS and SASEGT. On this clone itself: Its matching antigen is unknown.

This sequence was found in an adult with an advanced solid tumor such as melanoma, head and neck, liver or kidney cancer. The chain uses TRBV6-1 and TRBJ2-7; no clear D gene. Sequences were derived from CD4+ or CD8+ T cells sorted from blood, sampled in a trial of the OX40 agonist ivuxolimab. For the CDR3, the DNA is TGTGCCAGCAGTCCCTTTTCATACGAGCAGTACTTC. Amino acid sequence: CASSPFSYEQYF.